This TCR beta chain was retrieved from a study of T cell clonotyping in hematopoietic cell transplantation. Per germline, CDR1 MGHDK and CDR2 SYGVNS. This CDR3 is 16 amino acids long. The junction had 12 bases not matched to a gene; V was cut back by 6 bases and J by 3 bases. Libraries were prepared by immunoSEQ multiplex PCR; TCRdb keeps only in-frame clonotypes and omits some of them. Here the sample spans approximately 41,000 clones, about 95% being singletons. The rearrangement joins TRBV25-1 to TRBJ1-2, with 8 bases identical to TRBD1. The material sequenced was peripheral blood mononuclear cells. The source is a man aged 30 to 45 in good health. Some clones in this sample may be carry-over from other donors' samples. This CDR3 reads CASRGVGVTGDYGYTF. The CDR3 DNA sequence: TGTGCCAGCAGGGGAGTGGGAGTGACAGGGGACTATGGCTACACCTTC.